A selection of T cell receptor beta chains follows, all from one sample in a study of blood T cell repertoires in COVID-19. TCRdb keeps only in-frame clones here, not all; method: immunoSEQ multiplex PCR. The sample lists some 350,000 clones, around 90% occurring once. Sequencing was carried out using PBMCs or T cells enriched from blood (not recorded which). The source of these receptors is a man aged 30 to 39 who had recovered from COVID-19. CDR3s include the opening cysteine and the closing phenylalanine or tryptophan.

V	CDR3
TRBV6-5	CASTAGRTYEQYF
TRBV5-4	CASSNVGDGETQYF
TRBV28	CASSPRESEKLFF
TRBV9	CASSVAGEKLFF
TRBV7-2	CASSYIMLATQETQYF
TRBV5-1	CASSLVGATGVSETQYF
TRBV5-1	CASSLQTNEKLFF
TRBV7-9	CASRARQDRQETQYF
TRBV7-6	CASSPSQSTTDTQYF
TRBV3-1/TRBV3-2	CASSQVDRGQETQYF
TRBV18	CASSPGQGESNYGYTF
TRBV3-1/TRBV3-2	CASSTGIYEQYF
TRBV24-1	CATSGAGGSGELFF
TRBV2	CASSDSGGPNTGELFF
TRBV11-2	CASSLDRWENNSPLHF
TRBV29-1	CSVRQGSNWIAFF
TRBV5-5	CASSLAPTGGSGNTIYF
TRBV30	CALRRGGTEAFF
TRBV3-1/TRBV3-2	CASSLDTLYGYTF
TRBV13	CASSFIADEQFF
TRBV19	CASSIVSGGGTEAFF
TRBV6-1	CASSEMTASTEAFF
TRBV29-1	CSVEEQGESPNEQFF
TRBV4-1	CASSRTGEQYF
TRBV3-1/TRBV3-2	CASSQETGSTDTQYF
TRBV19	CASSIPRGRGNYGYTF
TRBV3-1/TRBV3-2	CASSQQGLAGPDTQYF